Reported below is one T cell receptor beta chain. Its target is unknown. Primers used in a second PCR of roughly 6 to 11 cycles were a sample-barcoded 5' primer and a J-beta primer mix. Using its own MiXCR run on the 5' RACE reads, TCRdb lists one record per CDR3 protein. The sample includes 1.5 million to 1.8 million distinct CDR3 sequences, around 40% of them seen just once. Researchers isolated at least 6.5 million PBMCs per sample. No fewer than 5.5 micrograms of total RNA were isolated from every sample. The data were taken from a study of blood T cells in healthy people across ages. Findings and caveats of the study: When set beside aged donors, long-lived donors presented more naive CD4+ cells and higher diversity.

CDR1 is DFQATT and CDR2 is SNEGSKA in the germline V gene (reference sequence). This CDR3 contains 13 residues. V was clipped by 5 bases and J by 2 bases, with 11 bases between them. This chain uses TRBV20-1 with TRBJ2-3; either TRBD1 or TRBD2 may fit D (5 bases each). The TCR originated in a woman aged 18-29 years in good health. The source material was blood. In DNA, the CDR3 is TGCAGTGCTGGGACCGGGACCACAGATACGCAGTATTTT. Translating gives CSAGTGTTDTQYF.